These 32 T cell receptor beta chains came from one sample sequenced in a study of tumor and adjacent non-tumor tissue in lung cancer. TCRbeta libraries were built with three rounds of nested PCR, modified from ARM-PCR. TCRdb itself ran the multiplex PCR reads through MiXCR, one entry per CDR3 protein. The sample has over 35,000 distinct CDR3 sequences, over 55% seen once. This sample's RNA came from whole unsorted tissue. The normal lung tissue was taken more than 3 cm from the tumor edge. What was sequenced was distant non-tumor lung tissue. All receptors derive from a man aged 45 to 65 with non-small cell lung cancer.

The table lists this clonotype with many counts. The rearrangement links TRBV29-1 to TRBJ2-5, with D unresolved. The V end was cut by 0 bases, the J end by 5 bases, with 13 bases between. Germline V gene data show CDR1 as SQVTM and CDR2 as ANQGSEA. This CDR3 contains 14 residues. In DNA form, the CDR3 reads TGCAGCGTTGAAGATGGAAACAAATGGGAGACCCAGTACTTC. Translating gives CSVEDGNKWETQYF.

This chain uses TRBV29-1 with TRBJ2-3, with 8 nucleotides matching TRBD1. The CDR3 length is 13 residues. Germline V gene lookup returns CDR1 SQVTM and CDR2 ANQGSEA. The CDR3 region is CNIGRGLGDTQYF. The CDR3 DNA follows: TGCAACATTGGCAGGGGGCTCGGAGATACGCAGTATTTT.

In the case of this clonotype: A much larger clone differs from this one at a single base, so this may be a read error. The chain employs TRBV28 and TRBJ2-7; no clear D. The CDR3 is 13 residues long. Germline CDR1 MDHEN, CDR2 SYDVKM. Trimming removed 7 bases from V and 2 bases from J, with 12 bases in between. CDR3 sequence: CASTSVGPYEQYF. CDR3 in DNA: TGTGCCAGCACCTCCGTGGGTCCCTACGAGCAGTACTTC.

This chain links TRBV4-2 with TRBJ1-5, with TRBD1 identical over 10 bases. CDR1 and CDR2 from the germline V gene are LGHNA and YNFKEQ. The CDR3 runs to 17 residues. The CDR3 DNA is TGTAGCAGCAGCCAAGGACAGGGGGAGGAAGGTAATCAGCCCCAGCATTTT. Encoded protein: CSSSQGQGEEGNQPQHF.

This clonotype turned up a few times. A read error may explain this, as a much larger clone is one base away. The chain joins TRBV4-1 to TRBJ1-2; D is perhaps TRBD1 (5 bases). With 2 bases removed from V and 7 bases from J, the gap between germline ends came to 23 bases. The V gene's germline CDR1 is MGHRA and CDR2 YSYEKL. CDR3 length equals 17 residues. CDR3 nucleotides: TGCGCCAGCAGCCAAATCTCCAGGGCGGAGGGGAAGCTTGGCTACACCTTC. Translating it yields CASSQISRAEGKLGYTF.

Note on this clonotype: Because it lacks the conserved phenylalanine or tryptophan at the end, this CDR3 is likely a read error. The chain uses TRBV11-2 and TRBJ1-1; D unclear. The germline CDR1 and CDR2 sequences are SGHAT and FQNNGV. This CDR3 contains 14 residues. V was pared by 5 bases and J by 3 bases, with 13 bases between. The CDR3 nucleotides read TGTGCCAGCAGCCCAGGTGGGCCGGACACTGAAGCTTTCATT. Translating it yields CASSPGGPDTEAFI.

This clonotype occurred once. This may be a read error, as it is one base from a much larger clone. This chain links TRBV30 with TRBJ1-4; 7 nucleotides agree with TRBD1. This CDR3 contains 14 residues. Per germline, CDR1 GTSNPN and CDR2 SVGIG (reference sequence). CDR3 in amino acids: CTWSPTGLGEKLFF. The DNA of the CDR3 is TGTACCTGGAGTCCGACAGGGTTAGGTGAAAAACTGTTTTTT.

This clonotype was found a few times. A much larger clone lies a single base off, so this may be a read error. The chain carries TRBV6-6 and TRBJ2-5; 15 positions match TRBD2. Losses at the gene ends were 10 bases for V and 2 bases for J; bases not matched to a gene: 5. CDR3 length: 15 amino acids. Germline-derived CDR1 and CDR2 are MNHNY and SVGAGI (reference sequence). DNA for the CDR3: TGTGCCACGGGACTAGCGGGGGGACTTCAAGAGACCCAGTACTTC. Protein product: CATGLAGGLQETQYF.

This clonotype was found many times. The rearrangement joins TRBV29-1 to TRBJ1-4; weak D call: TRBD1 (6 bases). The CDR3 runs to 14 residues. The V gene lost 5 bases and the J gene lost 0 bases, with 10 bases spanning the gap. Germline-derived CDR1 and CDR2 are SQVTM and ANQGSEA. CDR3 loop: CSVSGVPTNEKLFF. In DNA form, the CDR3 reads TGCAGCGTTTCAGGGGTCCCAACTAATGAAAAACTGTTTTTT.

As regards this clonotype: No conserved phenylalanine or tryptophan is present at the end of the CDR3, so a read error is the likely explanation. The chain uses TRBV30 and TRBJ2-1; 9 positions agree with TRBD2. The ends lost 3 bases at V and 9 bases at J; junction bases unmatched: 12. Germline V CDR1 and CDR2: GTSNPN, SVGIG (reference sequence). The CDR3 runs 15 residues. Here the CDR3 reads CAWRRRLAATSEQFV. The CDR3 nucleotides are TGTGCCTGGAGGCGACGACTAGCGGCAACCAGTGAGCAGTTCGTC.

With regard to this clonotype: This likely comes from a read error, as the CDR3 has no conserved phenylalanine or tryptophan at its end. V usage is TRBV10-3 and J usage is TRBJ2-2; possibly TRBD2 for D (5 bases). CDR1 and CDR2 (germline): ENHRY, SYGVKD. Trimming left V 2 bases short and J 9 bases short, with 25 bases between. The CDR3 has 18 amino acids. The CDR3 sequence is CAISERGSGPTNNWELFL. CDR3 sequence (DNA): TGTGCCATCAGTGAGCGGGGATCCGGACCTACGAACAACTGGGAGCTGTTTCTT.

About this clonotype: The junction does not match germline at one end; this may be a read error. CDR3 nucleotides: TGTGCCAGCAGTTTCCAGGGTTCAAAGGTTGGACTTTTT. The encoded protein is CASSFQGSKVGLF. V and J are TRBV28 and TRBJ1-4, with D maybe TRBD1 (5 bases). The CDR3 has 13 residues. Per the germline V gene, CDR1 is MDHEN and CDR2 is SYDVKM.

The V gene is TRBV2, the J gene TRBJ2-6; 9 bases match TRBD2. Germline CDR1 and CDR2: SNHLY and FYNNEI. V was clipped by 0 bases and J by 3 bases; unmatched bases: 3. CDR3 length equals 17 residues. The chain's CDR3 is CASSEASSGVGANVLTF. The CDR3 DNA reads as TGTGCCAGCAGTGAAGCGTCTAGCGGGGTTGGGGCCAACGTCCTGACTTTC. Based on the CDR3 plus reference TRBV2 and TRBJ2-6, the full variable domain is EPEVTQTPSHQVTQMGQEVILRCVPISNHLYFYWYRQILGQKVEFLVSFYNNEISEKSEIFDDQFSVERPDGSNFTLKIRSTKLEDSAMYFCASSEASSGVGANVLTFGAGSRLTVL.

Worth noting for this clonotype: No conserved phenylalanine or tryptophan is present at the end of the CDR3, so a read error is the likely explanation. The V gene is TRBV29-1, the J gene TRBJ2-3; D not resolved. The germline V gene encodes CDR1 SQVTM and CDR2 ANQGSEA. V was cut by 7 bases and J by 5 bases, with 7 bases left in between. The CDR3 is 10 residues long. CDR3 nucleotides: TGCAGCGCCCGACTAGATACGCAGTATCTT. Translated: CSARLDTQYL.

This clonotype was observed at least ten times. This chain joins TRBV5-4 and TRBJ2-7, with 12 bases aligning to TRBD2. This CDR3 has 17 residues. The J segment lost 7 bases and the V segment lost 4 bases, leaving 15 bases of the junction unmatched. Germline values: CDR1 SGHNT, CDR2 YYREEE (reference sequence). The CDR3 reads CASSNGASGRAEKEQYF. CDR3 bases: TGTGCCAGCAGCAACGGGGCTAGCGGGAGGGCCGAGAAAGAGCAGTACTTC.

The chain is built from TRBV5-1 and TRBJ2-3, with 7 bases that match TRBD1. The V gene's germline CDR1 is SGHRS and CDR2 YFSETQ. The CDR3 runs to 13 residues. The V and J ends lost 9 bases and 1 base, in that order; junction bases with no gene match: 5. The CDR3 nucleotides read TGCGCCAACAGAACAGGGGGCACAGATACGCAGTATTTT. It encodes CANRTGGTDTQYF.

As for this clonotype: At one end the junction does not follow the germline gene, possibly because of a read error. This chain links TRBV6-2 or TRBV6-3 with TRBJ2-7; D not resolved. CDR3 length: 14 amino acids. Germline CDR1 is MNHEY and CDR2 is SVGEGT. The CDR3 region is CASRAEGSSCEQYF. Written as DNA, the CDR3 is TGTGCAAGCAGAGCTGAAGGATCCTCCTGCGAGCAGTACTTC.

This chain links TRBV11-2 with TRBJ1-5, with a tentative D call TRBD1 (5 bases). The CDR3 has 14 amino acids. V was pared by 2 bases and J by 5 bases, with 10 bases between. CDR1 is SGHAT, CDR2 FQNNGV, per germline. For the CDR3, the DNA is TGTGCCAGCAGCTTACAGGGAAACGATCAGCCCCAGCATTTT. This gives the protein CASSLQGNDQPQHF.

With regard to this clonotype: A junction end diverges from the germline sequence, so it may reflect a read error. The V and J genes are TRBV28 and TRBJ2-6; D may be TRBD2 (5 bases). The CDR3 is 13 amino acids. From germline, CDR1 is MDHEN and CDR2 SYDVKM. The CDR3 protein is CVSRGSGANVLTF. CDR3 DNA: TGTGTCAGCAGAGGGTCTGGGGCCAACGTCCTGACTTTC.

For this clonotype: This CDR3 is missing its conserved last phenylalanine or tryptophan, likely due to a read error. The V and J genes are TRBV29-1 and TRBJ2-5, with TRBD1 as a possible D gene (5 bases). Germline loops: CDR1 SQVTM, CDR2 ANQGSEA. The CDR3 spans 12 residues. Written as DNA, the CDR3 is TGCAACGTTGTGGACAACCAAGAGACCCAGTACTTA. The encoded protein is CNVVDNQETQYL.

This clonotype was detected ten times or more. This chain connects TRBV6-5 to TRBJ1-2; 8 bases fit TRBD1. V trimming: 0 bases; J trimming: 8 bases; junction bases outside the gene matches: 11. Germline CDR1 MNHEY, CDR2 SVGAGI. The CDR3 extends over 16 amino acids. CDR3 nucleotides: TGTGCCAGCAGTTACTCCGGACAGGGTGAAATGAAGGGCTACACCTTC. Protein: CASSYSGQGEMKGYTF.

Notes on this clonotype: A junction end diverges from the germline sequence, so it may reflect a read error. CDR3 sequence (DNA): TGCAGCGGGCTCTTTGAGGCTAGTGGGCGCTACGATCAGTACTTC. Residues: CSGLFEASGRYDQYF. The rearrangement joins TRBV29-1 to TRBJ2-7; D not certain. The CDR3 has 15 amino acids. Per germline, CDR1 SQVTM and CDR2 ANQGSEA.

With respect to this clonotype: Its ends do not fully match the called genes, so a read error is possible. The chain uses TRBV7-9 and TRBJ2-7, with D perhaps TRBD1 (6 bases). The germline V gene encodes CDR1 SEHNR and CDR2 FQNEAQ (reference sequence). The CDR3 is 14 amino acids. CDR3: CTSSPNKQGYEQYF. The CDR3 DNA follows: TGTACCAGCAGCCCCAACAAACAGGGCTACGAGCAATACTTC.

The V and J genes are TRBV6-6 and TRBJ2-1, with TRBD2 identical over 8 bases. Germline CDR1 MNHNY, CDR2 SVGAGI (reference sequence). Germline trimming cut 8 bases from V and 12 bases from J; bases unmatched to any gene: 15. This CDR3 spans 14 amino acids. CDR3 bases: TGTGCCAGCGGTCGGCGGGGGGACCGGGATGGGCAGTTCTTC. Residues: CASGRRGDRDGQFF.

Notes on this clonotype: The germline gene is not matched at one end of the junction; a read error may be the cause. The CDR3 DNA reads as TGTGCCAGCACTACTCGACGCGAAACCTACAATGAGCAATTCTTC. Translating gives CASTTRRETYNEQFF. The chain is built from TRBV6-1 and TRBJ2-1; D gene ambiguous. CDR1 is MNHNS, CDR2 SASEGT, per germline. CDR3 length: 15 residues.

In regard to this clonotype: An end of the junction differs from the germline gene, which may be a read error. The V gene is TRBV11-3, the J gene TRBJ2-2, with 7 bases aligning to TRBD1. The germline V gene has CDR1 SGHNT and CDR2 YENEEA. CDR3 length equals 16 residues. The CDR3, as DNA: TGTACCAGTAGCCTCTCCGGACAGGCGAACACCGGGGAGCTGTTTTTT. Protein sequence: CTSSLSGQANTGELFF.

To note about this clonotype: One base away lies a much larger clone, so this may be a sequencing read error. CDR3 DNA sequence: TGCACCAGCAGCCAAGATCGCCGGGGGAATATGGCTGAAGCTTTCTTT. Translated, it gives CTSSQDRRGNMAEAFF. The chain recombines TRBV4-1 with TRBJ1-1, with D possibly TRBD1 on 5 matching bases. Germline V gene lookup returns CDR1 MGHRA and CDR2 YSYEKL. The CDR3 sequence is 16 residues long.

Comment on this clonotype: As the CDR3 is not closed by the conserved phenylalanine or tryptophan, this likely results from a read error. The chain employs TRBV29-1 and TRBJ2-2, with 7 bases identical to TRBD2. The CDR3 length is 15 residues. Germline V gene data show CDR1 as SQVTM and CDR2 as ANQGSEA. The V gene end was trimmed by 3 bases and the J gene end by 13 bases; junction bases not matched to a gene: 17. The CDR3 DNA follows: TGCAGCGTTGATTATGGGGGAGGGAACACCGCGGGGCTGTTTTTA. Its protein is CSVDYGGGNTAGLFL.

The sample holds many counts of this clonotype. A clone one base away is much larger, so this may be a read error. V gene TRBV10-2 combines with J gene TRBJ2-7; 7 nucleotides agree with TRBD2. Per germline, CDR1 WSHSY and CDR2 SAAADI. The J segment lost 3 bases and the V segment lost 11 bases, leaving 7 bases of the junction unmatched. The CDR3 sequence is 12 residues long. The CDR3 protein is CAASGEGYEQYF. The CDR3 DNA is TGCGCCGCATCGGGGGAGGGCTACGAGCAGTACTTC.

In the case of this clonotype: At one boundary the junction diverges from the germline segment, which might be a read error. J is TRBJ2-1 and V is TRBV6-5, with D possibly being TRBD1 (6 bases). The CDR3 runs 15 residues. In germline, CDR1 is MNHEY, CDR2 SVGAGI. The CDR3 protein is CASQVGQGFYNEHFF. The DNA of the CDR3 is TGTGCCAGCCAAGTAGGGCAGGGGTTCTACAATGAGCACTTCTTC.

The V gene is TRBV6-6, the J gene TRBJ2-7, with D unresolved. In germline, CDR1 is MNHNY, CDR2 SVGAGI (reference sequence). The CDR3 loop spans 13 amino acids. Trimming pared 5 bases from V and 10 bases from J, leaving 18 bases between. For the CDR3, the DNA is TGTGCCAGCAGTCCACGTCTCTTGGGCGAACAGTACTTC. Its protein product is CASSPRLLGEQYF.

Relative to its sample, this clonotype is medium-sized (0.01 to 0.1%). The gene calls are TRBV11-2 and TRBJ2-1, with TRBD1 identical over 9 bases. This CDR3 spans 14 amino acids. CDR1 is SGHAT and CDR2 is FQNNGV in the germline V gene. V shed 4 bases and J 8 bases; nucleotides not matched to a gene: 6. CDR3 nucleotides: TGTGCCAGCAGCTCGGACAGGGGAGTCCATGAGCAGTTCTTC. Translating gives CASSSDRGVHEQFF.